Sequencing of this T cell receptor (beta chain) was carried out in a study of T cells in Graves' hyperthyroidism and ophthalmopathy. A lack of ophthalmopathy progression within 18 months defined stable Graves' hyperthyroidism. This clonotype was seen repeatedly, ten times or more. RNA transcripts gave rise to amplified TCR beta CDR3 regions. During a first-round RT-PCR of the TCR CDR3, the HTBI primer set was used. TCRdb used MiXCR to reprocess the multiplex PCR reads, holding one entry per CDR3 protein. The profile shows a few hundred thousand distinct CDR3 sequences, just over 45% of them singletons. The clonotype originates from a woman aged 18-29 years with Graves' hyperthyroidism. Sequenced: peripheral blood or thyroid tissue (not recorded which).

CDR3 sequence: CAIGDITETQYF. As DNA, the CDR3 is TGTGCCATCGGGGACATCACAGAGACCCAGTACTTC. This rearrangement joins TRBV10-3 to TRBJ2-5; D may be TRBD1 (6 bases). The CDR3 is 12 amino acids. Trimming took 8 bases from V and 4 from J, leaving 11 bases between them. The V gene's germline CDR1 is ENHRY and CDR2 SYGVKD.